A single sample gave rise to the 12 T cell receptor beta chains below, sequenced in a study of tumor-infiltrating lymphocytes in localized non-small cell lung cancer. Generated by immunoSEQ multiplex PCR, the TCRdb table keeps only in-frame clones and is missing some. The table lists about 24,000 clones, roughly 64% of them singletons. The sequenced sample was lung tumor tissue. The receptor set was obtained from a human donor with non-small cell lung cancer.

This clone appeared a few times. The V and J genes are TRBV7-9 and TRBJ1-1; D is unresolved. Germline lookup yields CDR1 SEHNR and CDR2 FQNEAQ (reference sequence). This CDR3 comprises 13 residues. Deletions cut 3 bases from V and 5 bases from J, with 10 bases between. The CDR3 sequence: CASSLKGWTEAFF. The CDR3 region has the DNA TGTGCCAGCAGCTTGAAGGGTTGGACTGAAGCTTTCTTT. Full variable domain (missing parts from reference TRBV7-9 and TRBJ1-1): DTGVSQNPRHKITKRGQNVTFRCDPISEHNRLYWYRQTLGQGPEFLTYFQNEAQLEKSRLLSDRFSAERPKGSFSTLEIQRTEQGDSAMYLCASSLKGWTEAFFGQGTRLTVV.

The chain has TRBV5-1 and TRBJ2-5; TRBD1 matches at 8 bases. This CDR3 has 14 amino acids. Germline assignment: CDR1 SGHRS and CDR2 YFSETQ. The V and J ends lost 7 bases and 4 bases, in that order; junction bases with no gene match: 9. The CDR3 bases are TGCGCCAGCCGAGCTCCGACAGGGGCAGAGACCCAGTACTTC. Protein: CASRAPTGAETQYF.

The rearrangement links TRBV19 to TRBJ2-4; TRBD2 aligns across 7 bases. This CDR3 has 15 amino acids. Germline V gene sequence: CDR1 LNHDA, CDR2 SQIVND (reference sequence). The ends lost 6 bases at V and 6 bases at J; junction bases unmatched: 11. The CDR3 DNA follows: TGTGCCAGTAGCCTGGGTTGGGGGGGAGGAAACATTCAGTACTTC. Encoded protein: CASSLGWGGGNIQYF.

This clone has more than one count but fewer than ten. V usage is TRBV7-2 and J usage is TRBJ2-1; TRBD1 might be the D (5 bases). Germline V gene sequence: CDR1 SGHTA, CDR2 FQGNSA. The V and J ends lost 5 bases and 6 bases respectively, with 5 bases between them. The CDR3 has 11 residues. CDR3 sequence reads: CASSQGNEQFF. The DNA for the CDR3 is TGTGCCAGCAGCCAGGGCAATGAGCAGTTCTTC.

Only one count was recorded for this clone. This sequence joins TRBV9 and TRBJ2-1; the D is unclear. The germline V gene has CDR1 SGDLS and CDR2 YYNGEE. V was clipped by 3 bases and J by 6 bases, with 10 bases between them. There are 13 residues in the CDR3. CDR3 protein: CASSATTLNEQFF. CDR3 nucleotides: TGTGCCAGCAGCGCTACTACTCTCAATGAGCAGTTCTTC.

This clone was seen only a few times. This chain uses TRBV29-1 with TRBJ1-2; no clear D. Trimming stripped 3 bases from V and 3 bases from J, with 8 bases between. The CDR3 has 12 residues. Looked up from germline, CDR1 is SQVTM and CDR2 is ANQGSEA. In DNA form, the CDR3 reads TGCAGCGTTGAGGTGCGATACTATGGCTACACCTTC. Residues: CSVEVRYYGYTF. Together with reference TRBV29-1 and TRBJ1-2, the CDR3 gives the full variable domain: SAVISQKPSRDICQRGTSLTIQCQVDSQVTMMFWYRQQPGQSLTLIATANQGSEATYESGFVIDKFPISRPNLTFSTLTVSNMSPEDSSIYLCSVEVRYYGYTFGSGTRLTVV.

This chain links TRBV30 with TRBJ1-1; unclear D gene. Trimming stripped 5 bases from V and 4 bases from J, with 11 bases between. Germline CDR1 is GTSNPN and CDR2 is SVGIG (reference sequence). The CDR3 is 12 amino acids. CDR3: CAWAQMFTEAFF. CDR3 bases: TGTGCCTGGGCTCAGATGTTCACTGAAGCTTTCTTT. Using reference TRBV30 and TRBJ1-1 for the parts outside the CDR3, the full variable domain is SQTIHQWPATLVQPVGSPLSLECTVEGTSNPNLYWYRQAAGRGLQLLFYSVGIGQISSEVPQNLSASRPQDRQFILSSKKLLLSDSGFYLCAWAQMFTEAFFGQGTRLTVV.

Here the CDR3 reads CASSFDRAQPQHF. The CDR3 nucleotides are TGTGCCAGCAGTTTCGACAGGGCCCAGCCCCAGCATTTT. The chain recombines TRBV6-6 with TRBJ1-5; 7 bases match TRBD1. V lost 4 bases to trimming and J lost 7 bases; unmatched junction nucleotides: 4. Germline V gives CDR1 MNHNY, CDR2 SVGAGI (reference sequence). There are 13 residues in the CDR3.

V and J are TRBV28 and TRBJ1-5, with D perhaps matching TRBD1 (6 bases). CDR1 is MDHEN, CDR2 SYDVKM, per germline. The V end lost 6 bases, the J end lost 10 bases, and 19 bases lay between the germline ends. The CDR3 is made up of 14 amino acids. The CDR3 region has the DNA TGTGCCAGCAGCTTGGACAGACCCCTCGGTCCCCAGCATTTT. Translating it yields CASSLDRPLGPQHF.

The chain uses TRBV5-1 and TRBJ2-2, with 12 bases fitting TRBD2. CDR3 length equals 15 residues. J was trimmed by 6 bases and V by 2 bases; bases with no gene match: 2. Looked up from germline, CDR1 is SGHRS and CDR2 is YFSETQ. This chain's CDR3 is CASSLLAGGPGELFF. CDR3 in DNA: TGCGCCAGCAGCTTACTAGCGGGAGGCCCCGGGGAGCTGTTTTTT.

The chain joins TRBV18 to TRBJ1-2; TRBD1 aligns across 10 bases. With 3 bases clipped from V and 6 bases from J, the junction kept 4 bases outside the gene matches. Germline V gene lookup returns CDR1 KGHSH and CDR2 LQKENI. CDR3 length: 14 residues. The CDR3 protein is CASSPTGTGDGYTF. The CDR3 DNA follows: TGTGCCAGCTCACCTACCGGGACAGGGGATGGCTACACCTTC.

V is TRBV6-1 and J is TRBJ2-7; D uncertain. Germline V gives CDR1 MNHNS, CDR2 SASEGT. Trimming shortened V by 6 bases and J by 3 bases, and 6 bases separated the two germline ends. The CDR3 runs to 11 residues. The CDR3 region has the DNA TGTGCCAGCAGGGGGAACTACGAGCAGTACTTC. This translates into CASRGNYEQYF.